The clone carrying this T cell receptor (beta chain) was found many times. The germline CDR1 and CDR2 sequences are MRHNA and SNTAGT. CDR3 length: 15 amino acids. Trimming left V 5 bases short and J 9 bases short, with 20 bases between. TCRdb redid the calling of the 5' RACE reads with MiXCR, one entry per CDR3 protein. The table records 97,000 or so distinct CDR3 sequences, more than 9.5% of them present only once. This entry comes from a study of early T cells in non-severe SARS-CoV-2 infection. As for the study in general: Bulk RNA taken from unsorted whole blood was sequenced, leaving chains unpaired.

This sequence joins TRBV6-4 and TRBJ2-1, with D possibly TRBD2 on 6 matching bases. The receptor was isolated from an adult who was a healthcare worker with PCR-confirmed SARS-CoV-2 infection or an uninfected control (not recorded which). This sample comprised whole blood, obtained at baseline. The CDR3 sequence: CASSQSGRREGEQFF. The CDR3 nucleotides are TGTGCCAGCAGTCAGAGCGGGCGGCGAGAAGGTGAGCAGTTCTTC.